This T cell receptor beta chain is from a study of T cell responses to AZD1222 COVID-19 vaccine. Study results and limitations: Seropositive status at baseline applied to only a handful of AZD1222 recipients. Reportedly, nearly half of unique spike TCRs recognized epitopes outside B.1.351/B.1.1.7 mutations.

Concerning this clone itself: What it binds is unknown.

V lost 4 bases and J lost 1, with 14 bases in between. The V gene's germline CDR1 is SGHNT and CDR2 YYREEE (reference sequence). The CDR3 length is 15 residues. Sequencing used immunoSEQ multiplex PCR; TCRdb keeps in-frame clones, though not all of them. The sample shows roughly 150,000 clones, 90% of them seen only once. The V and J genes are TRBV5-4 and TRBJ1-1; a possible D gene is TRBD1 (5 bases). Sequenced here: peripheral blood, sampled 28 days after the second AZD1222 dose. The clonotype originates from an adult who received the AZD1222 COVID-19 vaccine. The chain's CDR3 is CASSPAGAGNTEAFF. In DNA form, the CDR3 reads TGTGCCAGCAGCCCCGCCGGGGCCGGGAACACTGAAGCTTTCTTT. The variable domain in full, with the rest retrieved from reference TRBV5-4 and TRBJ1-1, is ETGVTQSPTHLIKTRGQQVTLRCSSQSGHNTVSWYQQALGQGPQFIFQYYREEENGRGNFPPRFSGLQFPNYSSELNVNALELDDSALYLCASSPAGAGNTEAFFGQGTRLTVV.